This paragraph covers one T cell receptor beta chain sequence. This sample is part of a study of T cell changes during pregnancy in multiple sclerosis. Some clones are missing from TCRdb's copy, which holds only in-frame ones; the method was immunoSEQ multiplex PCR. The table records about 60,000 clones, nearly 95% of them present only once. CDR1 and CDR2 from the germline V gene are SGHTA and FQGNSA. The CDR3 extends over 18 amino acids. Trimming cost V 2 bases and J 6 bases, with 20 bases left between them. The chain combines TRBV7-2 with TRBJ1-6, with D possibly TRBD1 on 6 matching bases. This sample comprised peripheral blood, obtained in the first trimester of pregnancy. The clonotype was recovered from a female donor with multiple sclerosis, enrolled in a pregnancy study. The CDR3 spells CASSLTGRGGGGNSPLHF. For the CDR3, the DNA is TGTGCCAGCAGCTTAACGGGGAGGGGGGGAGGAGGTAATTCACCCCTCCACTTT.